Below are 10 T cell receptor beta chains sequenced from a single sample in a study of vaccination effects on CD4 cells after COVID-19. Before sequencing took place, the ViraFEST assay used viral peptide pools to expand antigen-specific CD4+ T cells. After more than 8 days in culture, the CD4+ T cells were isolated. Vaccine recipients lacked prior SARS-CoV-2 infection and had negative nucleocapsid antibodies. Sequencing was performed with immunoSEQ multiplex PCR; in TCRdb, only in-frame clones are kept and a portion is missing. The sample carries 70,000 or so clones, 60% to 75% recorded once. For these TCRs, the target antigens are not known. Material: CD4+ T cells from PBMCs cultured with HCoV-NL63 spike peptides, obtained before COVID-19 vaccination. The receptors here all came from a human donor who received a COVID-19 vaccine.

The chain carries TRBV5-1 and TRBJ2-5; 12 bases are a match to TRBD2. The CDR3 consists of 17 residues. The V gene's germline CDR1 is SGHRS and CDR2 YFSETQ. V was pared by 0 bases and J by 2 bases, with 5 bases of the junction left unmatched. CDR3 nucleotides: TGCGCCAGCAGCTTGGCCTCAACTAGCGGGGGGCAAGAGACCCAGTACTTC. Amino acids: CASSLASTSGGQETQYF.

V and J are TRBV7-2 and TRBJ1-6, with D uncertain. Per the germline V gene, CDR1 is SGHTA and CDR2 is FQGNSA. CDR3 size: 16 residues. The V gene lost 3 bases and the J gene lost 3 bases, with 12 bases spanning the gap. CDR3 DNA sequence: TGTGCCAGCAGCTTGAGGGTCGGCATCTATAATTCACCCCTCCACTTT. Residues: CASSLRVGIYNSPLHF.

The chain joins TRBV4-1 to TRBJ2-5; TRBD1 might be the D (5 bases). Germline-derived CDR1 and CDR2 are MGHRA and YSYEKL. The CDR3 covers 15 residues. Trimming stripped 8 bases from V and 1 base from J, with 17 bases between. CDR3: CASGRYQGLQETQYF. The CDR3 DNA is TGCGCCAGCGGTCGATATCAGGGTCTCCAAGAGACCCAGTACTTC.

V gene TRBV10-1 combines with J gene TRBJ1-1, with D unresolved. Germline V CDR1 and CDR2: WNHNN, SYGVQD (reference sequence). CDR3 length: 13 amino acids. V shed 0 bases and J shed 10 bases, with 12 bases lying between them. The CDR3 loop is CASSESGGRGAFF. The CDR3 bases are TGCGCCAGCAGTGAGTCGGGAGGACGGGGAGCTTTCTTT.

This clone was detected only a few times. V and J are TRBV19 and TRBJ2-1, with a tentative D call TRBD2 (7 bases). The CDR3 extends over 18 amino acids. CDR1 and CDR2 (germline): LNHDA, SQIVND (reference sequence). V dropped 4 bases and J dropped 0 bases, with 19 bases sitting between them. The CDR3 nucleotides read TGTGCCAGTAGTACCGTCCGGCATGGGGGGGCCTCCTACAATGAGCAGTTCTTC. Amino acids: CASSTVRHGGASYNEQFF. The entire variable domain, with the rest obtained from reference TRBV19 and TRBJ2-1, is as follows: DGGITQSPKYLFRKEGQNVTLSCEQNLNHDAMYWYRQDPGQGLRLIYYSQIVNDFQKGDIAEGYSVSREKKESFPLTVTSAQKNPTAFYLCASSTVRHGGASYNEQFFGPGTRLTVL.

The chain has TRBV6-6 and TRBJ1-2, with TRBD1 matching over 8 bases. Germline loops: CDR1 MNHNY, CDR2 SVGAGI (reference sequence). V lost 6 bases, J lost 4 bases, and 4 bases stayed unmatched. The CDR3 has 13 amino acids. CDR3 nucleotide sequence: TGTGCCAGCAGCCGGACAGGGCGCTATGGCTACACCTTC. It encodes CASSRTGRYGYTF.

This clone was detected only a few times. The DNA for the CDR3 is TGTGCCAGCAGCCAAGATCCGGGACAGTGGGGCTATGGCTACACCTTC. Residues: CASSQDPGQWGYGYTF. The V call is TRBV4-2, the J call TRBJ1-2; 7 bases are shared with TRBD1. V shed 0 bases and J 4 bases; nucleotides not matched to a gene: 8. Per the germline V gene, CDR1 is LGHNA and CDR2 is YNFKEQ. The length of the CDR3 is 16 residues.

The chain couples TRBV7-9 to TRBJ2-5; tentatively, D is TRBD1 (5 bases). This CDR3 spans 15 amino acids. With 1 base removed from V and 4 bases from J, the gap between germline ends came to 13 bases. CDR1 is SEHNR and CDR2 is FQNEAQ in the germline V gene (reference sequence). DNA of the CDR3: TGTGCCAGCAGCTTAGTCCAGGGAAGCCCAGAGACCCAGTACTTC. This translates into CASSLVQGSPETQYF.

This chain joins TRBV19 and TRBJ2-3, with 9 bases that match TRBD1. V shed 5 bases, J shed 3 bases, and the junction held 3 bases outside the gene matches. CDR1 and CDR2 from the germline V gene are LNHDA and SQIVND (reference sequence). The CDR3 has 14 amino acids. DNA of the CDR3: TGTGCCAGTAGTCGCGGACAGGGGACAGATACGCAGTATTTT. Protein product: CASSRGQGTDTQYF.

J is TRBJ1-1 and V is TRBV15, with a possible D match to TRBD1 (5 bases). V dropped 0 bases and J dropped 1 base, with 15 bases sitting between them. CDR3 length: 17 amino acids. Germline V gene lookup returns CDR1 LNHNV and CDR2 YYDKDF (reference sequence). Here the CDR3 reads CATSRDPGARGNTEAFF. In nucleotides, the CDR3 is TGTGCCACCAGCAGAGATCCCGGGGCGCGGGGGAACACTGAAGCTTTCTTT.